This TCR beta chain was observed in a study of blood T cell repertoires in COVID-19. Overall study context: The origin of the acute and convalescent COVID-19 samples was the United States, Italy and Spain.

Germline CDR1 LNHDA, CDR2 SQIVND (reference sequence). The CDR3 has 17 amino acids. Trimming removed 3 bases at V and 2 bases at J, with 17 bases between. In the authors' workflow: For nucleated cells, counts were estimated from reference gene primer amplification. Clones were read by immunoSEQ multiplex PCR, and TCRdb kept only the in-frame ones, dropping some. The DNA gave D and trimming, while V, J and clone size come from that table. Found here are roughly 150,000 clones, approximately 83% of them singletons; the top ten hold roughly 9.2%. This TCR derives from a woman aged 80 or over with active or convalescent COVID-19. The chain has TRBV19 and TRBJ1-5; a possible D gene is TRBD1 (6 bases). The sample consisted of peripheral blood. CDR3 protein: CASSIRHTGRGNQPQHF. The CDR3 DNA is TGTGCCAGTAGTATCCGCCATACAGGGAGAGGCAATCAGCCCCAGCATTTT.